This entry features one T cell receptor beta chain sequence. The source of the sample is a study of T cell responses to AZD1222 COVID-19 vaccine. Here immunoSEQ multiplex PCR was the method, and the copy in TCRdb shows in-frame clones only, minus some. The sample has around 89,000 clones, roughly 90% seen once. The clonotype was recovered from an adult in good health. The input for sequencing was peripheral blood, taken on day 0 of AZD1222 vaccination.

The CDR3, as DNA: TGTGCCAGCAGCCCCTTCCCTACAGGGATATATTCACCCCTCCACTTT. Its protein is CASSPFPTGIYSPLHF. The rearrangement joins TRBV7-2 to TRBJ1-6; maybe TRBD1 (6 bases). The CDR3 length is 16 residues. Between the trimmed V and J ends, which lost 5 bases and 8 bases, there was a span of 19 bases. Germline V gene data show CDR1 as SGHTA and CDR2 as FQGNSA. Variable domain in full (rest from reference TRBV7-2 and TRBJ1-6): GAGVSQSPSNKVTEKGKDVELRCDPISGHTALYWYRQSLGQGLEFLIYFQGNSAPDKSGLPSDRFSAERTGGSVSTLTIQRTQQEDSAVYLCASSPFPTGIYSPLHFGNGTRLTVT.